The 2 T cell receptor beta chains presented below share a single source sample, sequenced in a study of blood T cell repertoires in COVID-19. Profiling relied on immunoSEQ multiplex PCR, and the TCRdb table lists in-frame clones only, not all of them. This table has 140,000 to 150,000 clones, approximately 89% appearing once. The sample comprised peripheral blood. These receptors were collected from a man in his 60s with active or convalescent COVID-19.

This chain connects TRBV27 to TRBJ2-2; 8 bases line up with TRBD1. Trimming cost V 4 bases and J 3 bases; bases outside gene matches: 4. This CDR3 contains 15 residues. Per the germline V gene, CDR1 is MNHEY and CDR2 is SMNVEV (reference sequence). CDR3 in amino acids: CASSSRDRHTGELFF. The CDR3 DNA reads TGTGCCAGCAGTTCCCGGGACAGGCACACCGGGGAGCTGTTTTTT.

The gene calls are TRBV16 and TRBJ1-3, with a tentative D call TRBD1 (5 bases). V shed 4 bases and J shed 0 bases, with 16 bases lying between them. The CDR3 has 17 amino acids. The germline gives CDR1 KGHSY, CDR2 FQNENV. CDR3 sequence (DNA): TGTGCCAGCAGCCTTTCCCGGGACGGGGGCTCTGGAAACACCATATATTTT. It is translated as CASSLSRDGGSGNTIYF. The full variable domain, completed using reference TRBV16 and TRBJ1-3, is GEEVAQTPKHLVRGEGQKAKLYCAPIKGHSYVFWYQQVLKNEFKFLISFQNENVFDETGMPKERFSAKCLPNSPCSLEIQATKLEDSAVYFCASSLSRDGGSGNTIYFGEGSWLTVV.